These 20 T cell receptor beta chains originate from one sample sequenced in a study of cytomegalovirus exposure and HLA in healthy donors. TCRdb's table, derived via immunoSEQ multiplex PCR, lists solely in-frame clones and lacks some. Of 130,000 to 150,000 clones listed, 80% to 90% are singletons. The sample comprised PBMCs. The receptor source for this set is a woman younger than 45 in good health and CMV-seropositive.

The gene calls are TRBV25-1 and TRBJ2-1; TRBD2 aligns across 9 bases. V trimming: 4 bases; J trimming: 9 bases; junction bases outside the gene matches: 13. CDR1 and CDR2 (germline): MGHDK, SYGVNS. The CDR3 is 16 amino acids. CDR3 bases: TGTGCCAGCAGTGGGCTAGCGGGAATACCCTCCGTTGAGCAGTTCTTC. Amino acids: CASSGLAGIPSVEQFF.

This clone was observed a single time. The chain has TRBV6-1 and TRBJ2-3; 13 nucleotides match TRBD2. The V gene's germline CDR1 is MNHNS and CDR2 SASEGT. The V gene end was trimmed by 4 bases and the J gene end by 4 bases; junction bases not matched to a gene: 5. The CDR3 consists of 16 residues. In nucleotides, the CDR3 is TGTGCCAGCAGTGCCGGACTAGCGGGAGCTGCAGATACGCAGTATTTT. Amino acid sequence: CASSAGLAGAADTQYF.

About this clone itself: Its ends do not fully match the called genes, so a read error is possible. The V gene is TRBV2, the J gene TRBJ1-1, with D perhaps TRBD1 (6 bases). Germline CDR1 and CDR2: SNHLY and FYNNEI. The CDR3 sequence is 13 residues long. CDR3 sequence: CASREQGNTEAFF. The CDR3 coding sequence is TGTGCCAGCCGTGAACAGGGGAACACTGAAGCTTTCTTT.

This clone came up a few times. This chain's CDR3 is CASSTGDYGYTF. CDR3 bases: TGTGCCAGCAGTACAGGGGACTATGGCTACACCTTC. This chain joins TRBV6-6 and TRBJ1-2; TRBD1 agrees at 7 bases. The CDR3 length is 12 residues. Germline CDR1 is MNHNY and CDR2 is SVGAGI (reference sequence). J gave up 3 bases and V 5 bases, and 0 bases lay outside the gene matches.

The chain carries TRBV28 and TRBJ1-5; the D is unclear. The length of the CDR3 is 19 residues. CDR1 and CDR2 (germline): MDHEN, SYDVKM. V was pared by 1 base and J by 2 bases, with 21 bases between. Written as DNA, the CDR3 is TGTGCCAGCAGTTTATCGGGTAGGTTTTCGGGAAATGGCAATCAGCCCCAGCATTTT. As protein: CASSLSGRFSGNGNQPQHF.

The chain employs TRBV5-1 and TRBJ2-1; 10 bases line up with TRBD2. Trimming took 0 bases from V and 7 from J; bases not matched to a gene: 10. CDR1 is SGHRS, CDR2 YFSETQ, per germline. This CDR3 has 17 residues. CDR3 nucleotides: TGCGCCAGCAGCTTGGTTCTCTCTAGCGGGAGCGAGAATGAGCAGTTCTTC. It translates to CASSLVLSSGSENEQFF. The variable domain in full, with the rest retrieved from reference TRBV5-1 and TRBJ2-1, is KAGVTQTPRYLIKTRGQQVTLSCSPISGHRSVSWYQQTPGQGLQFLFEYFSETQRNKGNFPGRFSGRQFSNSRSEMNVSTLELGDSALYLCASSLVLSSGSENEQFFGPGTRLTVL.

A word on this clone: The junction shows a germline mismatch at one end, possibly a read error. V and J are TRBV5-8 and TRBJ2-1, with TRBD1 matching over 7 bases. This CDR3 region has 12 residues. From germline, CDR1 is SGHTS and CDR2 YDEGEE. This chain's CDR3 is CAIGDRVDEQFF. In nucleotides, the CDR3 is TGCGCAATCGGTGACAGGGTCGATGAGCAGTTCTTC. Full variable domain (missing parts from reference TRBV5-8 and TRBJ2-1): EAGVTQSPTHLIKTRGQQATLRCSPISGHTSVYWYQQALGLGLQFLLWYDEGEERNRGNFPPRFSGRQFPNYSSELNVNALELEDSALYLCAIGDRVDEQFFGPGTRLTVL.

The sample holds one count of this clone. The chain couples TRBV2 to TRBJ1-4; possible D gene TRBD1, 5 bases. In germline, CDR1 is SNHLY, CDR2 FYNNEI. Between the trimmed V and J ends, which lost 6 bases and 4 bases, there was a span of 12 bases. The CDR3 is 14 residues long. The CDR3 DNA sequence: TGTGCCAGCAGGGCTCAGACAGTTAATGAAAAACTGTTTTTT. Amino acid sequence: CASRAQTVNEKLFF.

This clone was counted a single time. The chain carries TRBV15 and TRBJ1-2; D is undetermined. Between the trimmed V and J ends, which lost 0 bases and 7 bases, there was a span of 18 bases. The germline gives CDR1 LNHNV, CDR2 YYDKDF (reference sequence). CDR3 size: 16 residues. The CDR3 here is CATSRDRYLSPGGYTF. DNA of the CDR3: TGTGCCACCAGCAGAGATCGGTATCTGTCTCCGGGTGGCTACACCTTC.

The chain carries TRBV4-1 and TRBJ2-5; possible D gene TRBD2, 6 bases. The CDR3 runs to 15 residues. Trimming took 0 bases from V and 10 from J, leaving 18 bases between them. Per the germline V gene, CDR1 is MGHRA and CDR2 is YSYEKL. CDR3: CASSQELSSRRGQYF. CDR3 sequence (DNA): TGCGCCAGCAGCCAAGAACTCTCGTCACGGCGGGGCCAGTACTTC.

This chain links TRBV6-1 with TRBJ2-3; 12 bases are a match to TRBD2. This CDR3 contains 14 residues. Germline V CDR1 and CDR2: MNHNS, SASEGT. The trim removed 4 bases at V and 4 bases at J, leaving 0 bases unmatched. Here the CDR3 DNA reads TGTGCCAGCAGTGCTAGCGGGGGGGCAGATACGCAGTATTTT. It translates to CASSASGGADTQYF.

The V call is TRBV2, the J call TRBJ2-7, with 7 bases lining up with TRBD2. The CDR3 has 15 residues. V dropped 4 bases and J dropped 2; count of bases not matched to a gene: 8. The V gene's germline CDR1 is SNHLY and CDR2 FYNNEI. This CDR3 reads CASSAGLGYTYEQYF. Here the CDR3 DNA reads TGTGCCAGCAGTGCCGGACTAGGGTATACCTACGAGCAGTACTTC.

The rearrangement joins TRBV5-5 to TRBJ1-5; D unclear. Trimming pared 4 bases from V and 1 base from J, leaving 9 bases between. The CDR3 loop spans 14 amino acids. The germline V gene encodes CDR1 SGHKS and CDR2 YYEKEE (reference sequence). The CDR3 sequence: CASSPRESNQPQHF. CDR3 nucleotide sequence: TGTGCCAGCAGCCCCCGGGAAAGCAATCAGCCCCAGCATTTT.

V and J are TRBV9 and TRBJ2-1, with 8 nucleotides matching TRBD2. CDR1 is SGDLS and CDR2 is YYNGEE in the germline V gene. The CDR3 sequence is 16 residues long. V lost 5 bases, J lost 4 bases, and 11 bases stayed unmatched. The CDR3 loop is CASREAGTSDYNEQFF. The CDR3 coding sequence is TGTGCCAGCAGGGAGGCGGGGACTAGTGATTACAATGAGCAGTTCTTC.

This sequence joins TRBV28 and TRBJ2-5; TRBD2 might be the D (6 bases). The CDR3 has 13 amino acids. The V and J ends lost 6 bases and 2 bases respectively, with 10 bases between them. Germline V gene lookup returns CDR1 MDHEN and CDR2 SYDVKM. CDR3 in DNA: TGTGCCAGCAGCCTTGGAGGGCAAGAGACCCAGTACTTC. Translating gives CASSLGGQETQYF.

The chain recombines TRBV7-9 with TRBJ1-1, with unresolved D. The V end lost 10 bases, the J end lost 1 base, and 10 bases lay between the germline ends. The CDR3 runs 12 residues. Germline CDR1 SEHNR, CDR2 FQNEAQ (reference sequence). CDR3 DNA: TGTGCCACCGGTGGAGGGAACACTGAAGCTTTCTTT. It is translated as CATGGGNTEAFF.

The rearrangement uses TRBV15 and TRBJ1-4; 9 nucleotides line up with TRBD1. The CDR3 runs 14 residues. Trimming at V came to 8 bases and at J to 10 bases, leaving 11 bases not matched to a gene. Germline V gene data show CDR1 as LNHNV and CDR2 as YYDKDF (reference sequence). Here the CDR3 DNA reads TGTGCCACCCACCTGGACAGGGGCGGTGGAAAACTGTTTTTT. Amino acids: CATHLDRGGGKLFF.

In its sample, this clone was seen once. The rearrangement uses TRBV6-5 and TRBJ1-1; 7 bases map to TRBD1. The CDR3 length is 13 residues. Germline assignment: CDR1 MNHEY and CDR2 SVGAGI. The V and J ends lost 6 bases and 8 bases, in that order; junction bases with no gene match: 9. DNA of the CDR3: TGTGCCAGCAGAACCCCGTGGGACAGCGAAGCTTTCTTT. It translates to CASRTPWDSEAFF.

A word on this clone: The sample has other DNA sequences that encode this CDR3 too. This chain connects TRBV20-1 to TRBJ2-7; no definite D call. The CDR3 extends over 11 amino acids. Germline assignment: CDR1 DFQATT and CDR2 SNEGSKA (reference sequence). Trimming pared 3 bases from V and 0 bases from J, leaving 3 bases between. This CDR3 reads CSASSSYEQYF. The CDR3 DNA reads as TGCAGTGCTAGTAGCTCCTACGAGCAGTACTTC.

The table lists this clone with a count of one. CDR3 in amino acids: CASSPSSETQYF. Written as DNA, the CDR3 is TGTGCCAGCTCACCATCTTCGGAGACCCAGTACTTC. The rearrangement links TRBV18 to TRBJ2-5, with D hard to call. The CDR3 has 12 residues. Germline V gives CDR1 KGHSH, CDR2 LQKENI. Trimming cost V 2 bases and J 5 bases, with 6 bases left between them. The full variable domain, rest sourced from reference TRBV18 and TRBJ2-5, is NAGVMQNPRHLVRRRGQEARLRCSPMKGHSHVYWYRQLPEEGLKFMVYLQKENIIDESGMPKERFSAEFPKEGPSILRIQQVVRGDSAAYFCASSPSSETQYFGPGTRLLVL.